This T cell receptor (beta chain) was identified in a study of vaccination and CD4 T cells after COVID-19. TCRdb re-analysed the PCR reads in MiXCR, keeping a single row per CDR3 protein. This sample has about 19,000 distinct CDR3 sequences, with about three fifths found just once. As for this clonotype: Its antigen is currently unknown.

Germline V gene data show CDR1 as GTSNPN and CDR2 as SVGIG (reference sequence). Trimming pared 0 bases from V and 1 base from J, leaving 16 bases between. This CDR3 spans 18 amino acids. The study's findings and limits: For convalescent patients, a median around 90% of reactive clones surfaced exclusively after vaccination.

The sample in question was CD4+ T cells from blood, obtained after SARS-CoV-2 vaccination. This receptor was identified in a human donor who had recovered from COVID-19. The V call is TRBV30, the J call TRBJ2-6; D is unclear. CDR3 region: CAWSVPFRRRSGANVLTF. In DNA, the CDR3 is TGTGCCTGGAGTGTACCTTTCCGACGGCGATCTGGGGCCAACGTCCTGACTTTC. Full variable domain (remainder filled in from reference TRBV30 and TRBJ2-6): SQTIHQWPATLVQPVGSPLSLECTVEGTSNPNLYWYRQAAGRGLQLLFYSVGIGQISSEVPQNLSASRPQDRQFILSSKKLLLSDSGFYLCAWSVPFRRRSGANVLTFGAGSRLTVL.